A selection of T cell receptor beta chains follows, all from one sample in a study of T-cell memory formation after mild COVID-19. TCRdb reanalysed the 5' RACE reads using MiXCR and keeps one entry per CDR3 protein. The table includes some 150,000 distinct CDR3 sequences, approximately 5.7% detected once. Source material: PBMCs or a T cell subset sorted from them (not recorded which). The receptors here all came from an adult woman who had mild COVID-19 (a few samples of this study predate the infection). Cell type and time point are not known. Both conserved end residues are part of each CDR3. Fields, in order: V gene, J gene, clone size, D gene, CDR3 length, CDR3 protein, CDR3 DNA. D genes are given only for firm matches. Not every row has a clone size; where given, it reads once, few, many or a size class.

v_call: TRBV30
j_call: TRBJ2-3
clone_size: few
d_call: TRBD1
cdr3_length: 14
cdr3_aa: CAWKRTGATDTQYF
cdr3_nt: TGTGCCTGGAAAAGGACAGGGGCCACAGATACGCAGTATTTT

v_call: TRBV10-3
j_call: TRBJ2-2
clone_size: .
d_call: TRBD1
cdr3_length: 15
cdr3_aa: CAISASGTGAGELFF
cdr3_nt: TGTGCCATCAGTGCCTCCGGGACAGGGGCCGGGGAGCTGTTTTTT

v_call: TRBV5-1
j_call: TRBJ2-2
clone_size: many
d_call: .
cdr3_length: 16
cdr3_aa: CASSWTPSRDTGELFF
cdr3_nt: TGCGCCAGCAGCTGGACACCCTCTAGGGACACCGGGGAGCTGTTTTTT

v_call: TRBV12-3/TRBV12-4
j_call: TRBJ1-5
clone_size: .
d_call: .
cdr3_length: 18
cdr3_aa: CASSLAGSGRPSNQPQHF
cdr3_nt: TGTGCCAGCAGTTTAGCGGGTAGTGGGCGCCCAAGCAATCAGCCCCAGCATTTT

v_call: TRBV3-1
j_call: TRBJ1-1
clone_size: .
d_call: .
cdr3_length: 13
cdr3_aa: CASSPIRDTEAFF
cdr3_nt: TGTGCCAGCAGCCCTATCAGGGACACTGAAGCTTTCTTT

v_call: TRBV7-3
j_call: TRBJ2-2
clone_size: many
d_call: TRBD1
cdr3_length: 16
cdr3_aa: CASSLGGQGNTGELFF
cdr3_nt: TGTGCCAGCAGCTTGGGCGGACAGGGAAACACCGGGGAGCTGTTTTTT

v_call: TRBV20-1
j_call: TRBJ2-3
clone_size: many
d_call: .
cdr3_length: 15
cdr3_aa: CSARESAVSTDTQYF
cdr3_nt: TGCAGTGCTAGAGAGTCAGCGGTTAGCACAGATACGCAGTATTTT

v_call: TRBV19
j_call: TRBJ1-1
clone_size: few
d_call: .
cdr3_length: 16
cdr3_aa: CASSITGFRVNTEAFF
cdr3_nt: TGTGCCAGTAGTATAACGGGGTTCAGGGTGAACACTGAAGCTTTCTTT

v_call: TRBV20-1
j_call: TRBJ1-5
clone_size: few
d_call: .
cdr3_length: 13
cdr3_aa: CSGRHSSNQPQHF
cdr3_nt: TGCAGCGGCCGACACTCAAGCAATCAGCCCCAGCATTTT

v_call: TRBV7-9
j_call: TRBJ2-7
clone_size: many
d_call: .
cdr3_length: 13
cdr3_aa: CASSPKGPYEQYF
cdr3_nt: TGTGCCAGCAGCCCAAAGGGCCCCTACGAGCAGTACTTC

v_call: TRBV5-1
j_call: TRBJ2-3
clone_size: many
d_call: .
cdr3_length: 14
cdr3_aa: CASTVGGSADTQYF
cdr3_nt: TGCGCCAGCACCGTTGGGGGGAGCGCAGATACGCAGTATTTT

v_call: TRBV24-1
j_call: TRBJ2-1
clone_size: .
d_call: TRBD1
cdr3_length: 15
cdr3_aa: CATSDPGQGRNEQFF
cdr3_nt: TGTGCCACCAGTGACCCGGGACAGGGTCGCAATGAGCAGTTCTTC

v_call: TRBV20-1
j_call: TRBJ2-3
clone_size: .
d_call: .
cdr3_length: 14
cdr3_aa: CSASSPPGPDTQYF
cdr3_nt: TGCAGTGCTAGTTCCCCTCCGGGCCCAGATACGCAGTATTTT

v_call: TRBV2
j_call: TRBJ2-1
clone_size: many
d_call: TRBD2
cdr3_length: 15
cdr3_aa: CASSVGLAGVNEQFF
cdr3_nt: TGTGCCAGCAGTGTTGGTCTAGCGGGAGTTAATGAGCAGTTCTTC

v_call: TRBV18
j_call: TRBJ2-7
clone_size: many
d_call: .
cdr3_length: 16
cdr3_aa: CASSPGATGAPYEQYF
cdr3_nt: TGTGCCAGCTCACCGGGGGCAACAGGAGCGCCCTACGAGCAGTACTTC

v_call: TRBV4-1
j_call: TRBJ2-5
clone_size: many
d_call: .
cdr3_length: 16
cdr3_aa: CASSQAPAGQGKTQYF
cdr3_nt: TGCGCCAGCAGCCAAGCCCCCGCTGGTCAGGGGAAGACCCAGTACTTC

v_call: TRBV7-9
j_call: TRBJ1-1
clone_size: few
d_call: TRBD1
cdr3_length: 16
cdr3_aa: CASSKGTGFSNTEAFF
cdr3_nt: TGTGCCAGCTCCAAAGGGACAGGGTTTTCCAACACTGAAGCTTTCTTT

v_call: TRBV7-2
j_call: TRBJ2-7
clone_size: many
d_call: .
cdr3_length: 14
cdr3_aa: CASSLGWSAYEQYF
cdr3_nt: TGTGCCAGCAGCTTAGGGTGGTCAGCCTACGAGCAGTACTTC

v_call: TRBV28
j_call: TRBJ2-7
clone_size: few
d_call: TRBD1
cdr3_length: 15
cdr3_aa: CASSYGQGQVNKQYF
cdr3_nt: TGTGCCAGCAGTTACGGACAGGGGCAGGTTAACAAGCAGTACTTC

v_call: TRBV7-2
j_call: TRBJ2-7
clone_size: .
d_call: TRBD2
cdr3_length: 15
cdr3_aa: CASSFSGTSGSEQYF
cdr3_nt: TGTGCCAGCAGCTTTAGTGGGACTAGCGGGTCCGAGCAGTACTTC

v_call: TRBV5-5
j_call: TRBJ2-5
clone_size: few
d_call: .
cdr3_length: 13
cdr3_aa: CASSITGKETQYF
cdr3_nt: TGTGCCAGCAGCATAACAGGGAAAGAGACCCAGTACTTC

v_call: TRBV18
j_call: TRBJ2-7
clone_size: once
d_call: .
cdr3_length: 13
cdr3_aa: CASSPTTHTEQYF
cdr3_nt: TGTGCCAGCTCACCTACCACCCATACTGAGCAGTACTTC

v_call: TRBV7-9
j_call: TRBJ1-5
clone_size: few
d_call: .
cdr3_length: 12
cdr3_aa: CASSLGAQTQHF
cdr3_nt: TGTGCCAGCAGCTTAGGGGCCCAGACCCAGCATTTT

v_call: TRBV25-1
j_call: TRBJ2-5
clone_size: .
d_call: TRBD1
cdr3_length: 14
cdr3_aa: CASSETGGQETQYF
cdr3_nt: TGTGCCAGCAGTGAAACAGGGGGCCAAGAGACCCAGTACTTC

v_call: TRBV27
j_call: TRBJ2-2
clone_size: few
d_call: .
cdr3_length: 14
cdr3_aa: CASSLGQPTGELFF
cdr3_nt: TGTGCCAGCAGCCTAGGACAGCCCACCGGGGAGCTGTTTTTT

v_call: TRBV16
j_call: TRBJ1-2
clone_size: .
d_call: .
cdr3_length: 14
cdr3_aa: CASSPLNGGAGYTF
cdr3_nt: TGTGCCAGCAGCCCCCTTAACGGCGGAGCTGGCTACACCTTC

v_call: TRBV20-1
j_call: TRBJ2-3
clone_size: many
d_call: .
cdr3_length: 15
cdr3_aa: CSARMFGGRTDTQYF
cdr3_nt: TGCAGTGCCAGAATGTTCGGGGGCAGAACAGATACGCAGTATTTT

v_call: TRBV4-3
j_call: TRBJ2-3
clone_size: many
d_call: .
cdr3_length: 19
cdr3_aa: CASSQDRGGAGRRTDTQYF
cdr3_nt: TGCGCCAGCAGCCAAGATAGAGGGGGCGCGGGACGCCGCACAGATACGCAGTATTTT